Listed below are T cell receptor beta chains from one sample, sequenced in a study of spatial heterogeneity in lung cancer. TCRdb re-derived calls from the 5' RACE reads in MiXCR, one entry per CDR3 protein. The data contain about 46,000 distinct CDR3 sequences, 12% of them singletons. The sample in question was PBMCs, obtained at follow-up. All receptors come from a male donor with early-stage non-small cell lung cancer. CDR3s include the opening cysteine and the closing phenylalanine or tryptophan. Fields, in order: V gene, J gene, clone size, CDR3 protein. The size of a clone is reported for some rows only, either as once, few or many, or as a class for expanded clones.

>TRBV2|TRBJ1-1|.
CAGYKDGDNEAFF
>TRBV6-2/TRBV6-3|TRBJ2-4|.
CASRFSSRAGIQYF
>TRBV7-2|TRBJ2-4|many
CASRSRRTENIQYF
>TRBV7-2|TRBJ2-3|.
CASRQSSGTDTQYF
>TRBV12-3/TRBV12-4|TRBJ1-1|many
CASNFLGLNTEAFF
>TRBV12-3/TRBV12-4|TRBJ2-3|many
CASSRTYATDTQYF
>TRBV20-1|TRBJ2-2|many
CSARFPSGRAGRTGELFF
>TRBV28|TRBJ2-5|few
CASSLPLRWGETQYF
>TRBV5-1|TRBJ2-7|many
CASSLLAGASYEQYF
>TRBV20-1|TRBJ1-2|.
CSATSGTADGYTF
>TRBV3-1|TRBJ2-2|many
CASSQVRNSNTGELFF
>TRBV6-1|TRBJ1-1|many
CASSERGTDTEAFF
>TRBV12-3/TRBV12-4|TRBJ2-3|few
CASSLGGELALITDTQYF
>TRBV18|TRBJ2-7|.
CASSPGTGDGEQYF
>TRBV10-3|TRBJ2-3|.
CAITSVAGTAPPQYF
>TRBV27|TRBJ2-7|few
CASSSMGAGGMSSYEQYF
>TRBV29-1|TRBJ2-1|.
CSVPGQVGNEQFF
>TRBV29-1|TRBJ2-7|many
CSVDGGAYEQYF
>TRBV7-8|TRBJ2-3|many
CASSLRGLNTDTQYF
>TRBV29-1|TRBJ2-3|.
CSAGADADTQYF
>TRBV7-8|TRBJ2-3|.
CASSLGGTGADTQYF
>TRBV10-3|TRBJ2-7|many
CATNRDGEQYF
>TRBV9|TRBJ2-2|few
CASSTPAGDTGELFF
>TRBV6-4|TRBJ2-3|many
CASSVGGEDTQYF
>TRBV12-3/TRBV12-4|TRBJ1-5|many
CASSLFSSGNNQPQHF
>TRBV9|TRBJ2-7|.
CASSPLWDGAYERYF
>TRBV7-2|TRBJ2-3|many
CASRGTGFGDTQYF
>TRBV12-3/TRBV12-4|TRBJ2-7|.
CASSLGSGGAYEQYF
>TRBV7-3|TRBJ2-3|.
CASSPPTGSEDTQYF
>TRBV6-2/TRBV6-3|TRBJ2-5|.
CASSYSGGTTQETQYF
>TRBV5-1|TRBJ2-1|many
CASSYSGLAGGSNEQFF
>TRBV28|TRBJ2-7|many
CASTLGRGGEQYF
>TRBV6-5|TRBJ2-1|.
CASSSPGLAYNEQFF
>TRBV24-1|TRBJ1-3|.
CATSAAGPSEGNTIYF
>TRBV12-3/TRBV12-4|TRBJ1-1|.
CASSLRQGGTEAFF